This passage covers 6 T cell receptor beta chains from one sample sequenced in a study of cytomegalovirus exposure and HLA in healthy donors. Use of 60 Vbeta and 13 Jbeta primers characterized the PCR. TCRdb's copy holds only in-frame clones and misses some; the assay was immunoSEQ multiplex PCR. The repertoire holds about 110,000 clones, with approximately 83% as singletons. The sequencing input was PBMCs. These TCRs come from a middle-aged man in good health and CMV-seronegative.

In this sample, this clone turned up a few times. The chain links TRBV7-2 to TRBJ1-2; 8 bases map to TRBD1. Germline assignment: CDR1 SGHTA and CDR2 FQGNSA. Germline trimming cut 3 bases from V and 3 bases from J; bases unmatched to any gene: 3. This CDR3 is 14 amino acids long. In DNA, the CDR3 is TGTGCCAGCAGCTTTGGGGACAGGTACTATGGCTACACCTTC. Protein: CASSFGDRYYGYTF. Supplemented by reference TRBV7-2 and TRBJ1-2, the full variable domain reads GAGVSQSPSNKVTEKGKDVELRCDPISGHTALYWYRQSLGQGLEFLIYFQGNSAPDKSGLPSDRFSAERTGGSVSTLTIQRTQQEDSAVYLCASSFGDRYYGYTFGSGTRLTVV.

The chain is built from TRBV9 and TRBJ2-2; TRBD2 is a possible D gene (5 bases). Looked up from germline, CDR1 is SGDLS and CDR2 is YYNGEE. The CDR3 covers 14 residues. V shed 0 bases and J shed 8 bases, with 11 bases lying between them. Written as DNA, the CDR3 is TGTGCCAGCAGCGTAGTGACGGGGTCGGGGGAGCTGTTTTTT. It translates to CASSVVTGSGELFF.

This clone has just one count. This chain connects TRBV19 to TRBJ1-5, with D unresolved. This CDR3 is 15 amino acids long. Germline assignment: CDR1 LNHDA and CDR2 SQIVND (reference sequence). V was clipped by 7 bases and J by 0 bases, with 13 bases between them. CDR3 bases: TGTGCCAGTAACGTACAGAGAAATAGCAATCAGCCCCAGCATTTT. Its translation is CASNVQRNSNQPQHF.

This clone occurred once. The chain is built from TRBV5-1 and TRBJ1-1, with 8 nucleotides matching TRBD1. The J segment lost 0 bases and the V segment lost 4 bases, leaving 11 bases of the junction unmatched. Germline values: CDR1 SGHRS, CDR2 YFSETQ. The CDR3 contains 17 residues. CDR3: CASSPSAGGRMNTEAFF. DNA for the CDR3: TGCGCCAGCAGCCCTTCGGCAGGGGGCCGTATGAACACTGAAGCTTTCTTT. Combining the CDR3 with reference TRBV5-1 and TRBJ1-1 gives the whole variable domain KAGVTQTPRYLIKTRGQQVTLSCSPISGHRSVSWYQQTPGQGLQFLFEYFSETQRNKGNFPGRFSGRQFSNSRSEMNVSTLELGDSALYLCASSPSAGGRMNTEAFFGQGTRLTVV.

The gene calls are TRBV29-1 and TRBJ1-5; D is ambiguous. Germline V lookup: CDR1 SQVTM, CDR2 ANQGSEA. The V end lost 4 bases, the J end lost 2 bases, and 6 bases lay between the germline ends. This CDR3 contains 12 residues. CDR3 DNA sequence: TGCAGCGTTGTCGAGGGCAATCAGCCCCAGCATTTT. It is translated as CSVVEGNQPQHF.

The CDR3, as DNA: TGTGCCAGCAGCTTAAGGACTACCGAAGCTTTCTTT. Protein: CASSLRTTEAFF. The rearrangement joins TRBV7-9 to TRBJ1-1; D remains unclear. Trimming shortened V by 2 bases and J by 8 bases, and 9 bases separated the two germline ends. CDR3 size: 12 residues. Germline CDR1 reads SEHNR; CDR2 reads FQNEAQ (reference sequence). Complete variable domain (other parts from reference TRBV7-9 and TRBJ1-1): DTGVSQNPRHKITKRGQNVTFRCDPISEHNRLYWYRQTLGQGPEFLTYFQNEAQLEKSRLLSDRFSAERPKGSFSTLEIQRTEQGDSAMYLCASSLRTTEAFFGQGTRLTVV.